Below are 20 T cell receptor beta chains sequenced from a single sample in a study of response to subunit inactivated influenza vaccine. TCRdb fed the RT-PCR reads into MiXCR, producing one record per CDR3 protein. The sample consists of roughly 700,000 distinct CDR3 sequences, more than 15% of them appearing once. Sequencing was performed on PBMCs from blood, taken 12 days after vaccination. The receptors were gathered from a man aged 45-60 years who received an inactivated influenza vaccine.

The chain uses TRBV4-1 and TRBJ2-7; D is undetermined. The V gene lost 1 base and the J gene lost 4 bases, with 20 bases spanning the gap. The germline V gene encodes CDR1 MGHRA and CDR2 YSYEKL. This CDR3 region has 17 residues. The CDR3 region has the DNA TGCGCCAGCAGCCAAGGGGTTCGCATCCACACCCCATACGAGCAGTACTTC. Protein sequence: CASSQGVRIHTPYEQYF.

The V and J genes are TRBV5-1 and TRBJ2-1, with 9 positions matching TRBD1. The CDR3 spans 14 residues. The ends lost 1 base at V and 8 bases at J; junction bases unmatched: 4. Germline assignment: CDR1 SGHRS and CDR2 YFSETQ. CDR3 DNA sequence: TGCGCCAGCAGCTTGTGGGACAGGGCTGATGAGCAGTTCTTC. Protein: CASSLWDRADEQFF.

In its sample, this clonotype was seen a few times. The chain's CDR3 is CASSLRQGVVATQYF. CDR3 sequence (DNA): TGTGCCAGCAGTTTACGACAGGGAGTGGTAGCTACGCAGTATTTT. V gene TRBV27 combines with J gene TRBJ2-3, with 7 bases aligning to TRBD1. The CDR3 is 15 residues long. Unmatched junction bases numbered 10, after V lost 2 bases and J lost 8 bases. Germline V lookup: CDR1 MNHEY, CDR2 SMNVEV (reference sequence).

The CDR3 coding sequence is TGCAGTGCCAGACCCGGCGCAGGGCCCCAGCATTTT. Amino acid sequence: CSARPGAGPQHF. The V call is TRBV20-1, the J call TRBJ1-5, with D unresolved. Germline V gene data show CDR1 as DFQATT and CDR2 as SNEGSKA (reference sequence). The CDR3 sequence is 12 residues long. The V end was cut by 6 bases, the J end by 9 bases, with 15 bases between.

This clonotype was counted between two and nine times. The chain has TRBV5-1 and TRBJ2-3; TRBD1 is a possible D gene (6 bases). Trimming removed 0 bases from V and 4 bases from J, with 12 bases in between. This CDR3 region has 15 residues. Germline V gene sequence: CDR1 SGHRS, CDR2 YFSETQ. The CDR3 coding sequence is TGCGCCAGCAGCTTGGGGGCAGGGGTACCAGATACGCAGTATTTT. It translates to CASSLGAGVPDTQYF.

This sequence joins TRBV11-2 and TRBJ2-1, with 9 positions matching TRBD2. CDR1 and CDR2 (germline): SGHAT, FQNNGV. V gave up 1 base and J gave up 8 bases; unmatched junction bases: 6. The CDR3 runs to 15 residues. The CDR3 region is CASSLVFSGGYEQFF. Here the CDR3 DNA reads TGTGCCAGCAGCTTAGTATTTAGCGGGGGTTATGAGCAGTTCTTC.

This clonotype was detected only a few times. The genes are TRBV19 and TRBJ1-5; 7 nucleotides agree with TRBD1. The CDR3 is 16 amino acids. The germline gives CDR1 LNHDA, CDR2 SQIVND (reference sequence). Unmatched junction bases numbered 15, after V lost 9 bases and J lost 4 bases. CDR3 amino acids: CASFPPRTGFNQPQHF. In DNA form, the CDR3 reads TGTGCCAGCTTCCCCCCCCGGACAGGATTTAATCAGCCCCAGCATTTT. The variable domain in full, with the rest retrieved from reference TRBV19 and TRBJ1-5, is DGGITQSPKYLFRKEGQNVTLSCEQNLNHDAMYWYRQDPGQGLRLIYYSQIVNDFQKGDIAEGYSVSREKKESFPLTVTSAQKNPTAFYLCASFPPRTGFNQPQHFGDGTRLSIL.

This clonotype has more than one count but fewer than ten. The chain couples TRBV20-1 to TRBJ2-7; D perhaps matches TRBD1 (5 bases). CDR3 length: 13 amino acids. The germline V and J ends were trimmed by 1 base and 2 bases, with 9 bases remaining between them. The germline gives CDR1 DFQATT, CDR2 SNEGSKA (reference sequence). The CDR3 loop is CSARVSGTYEQYF. DNA for the CDR3: TGCAGTGCTAGAGTATCAGGGACCTACGAGCAGTACTTC.

This clonotype was seen many times. V usage is TRBV5-1 and J usage is TRBJ2-1; 8 positions match TRBD1. Germline loops: CDR1 SGHRS, CDR2 YFSETQ. The J segment lost 8 bases and the V segment lost 0 bases, leaving 7 bases of the junction unmatched. The CDR3 covers 15 residues. CDR3 residues: CASSLGQGSFDEQFF. As DNA, the CDR3 is TGCGCCAGCAGCTTGGGACAGGGGAGTTTCGATGAGCAGTTCTTC. Supplemented by reference TRBV5-1 and TRBJ2-1, the full variable domain reads KAGVTQTPRYLIKTRGQQVTLSCSPISGHRSVSWYQQTPGQGLQFLFEYFSETQRNKGNFPGRFSGRQFSNSRSEMNVSTLELGDSALYLCASSLGQGSFDEQFFGPGTRLTVL.

This clonotype was observed a handful of times. This chain uses TRBV4-2 with TRBJ1-2; 8 bases are a match to TRBD1. The CDR3 runs to 16 residues. Unmatched junction bases numbered 11, after V lost 3 bases and J lost 5 bases. The V gene's germline CDR1 is LGHNA and CDR2 YNFKEQ. CDR3 DNA sequence: TGTGCCAGCAGCCATGCGGGACAGGTACACCCATATGGCTACACCTTC. It is translated as CASSHAGQVHPYGYTF.

The rearrangement uses TRBV7-2 and TRBJ1-1; D unclear. V gave up 5 bases and J gave up 0 bases, with 16 bases separating them. CDR3 length equals 16 residues. Germline V gene lookup returns CDR1 SGHTA and CDR2 FQGNSA. The CDR3 region has the DNA TGTGCCAGCAGCCCCCGGGCGCGGGCGCTGAACACTGAAGCTTTCTTT. This gives the protein CASSPRARALNTEAFF. The entire variable domain, with the rest obtained from reference TRBV7-2 and TRBJ1-1, is as follows: GAGVSQSPSNKVTEKGKDVELRCDPISGHTALYWYRQSLGQGLEFLIYFQGNSAPDKSGLPSDRFSAERTGGSVSTLTIQRTQQEDSAVYLCASSPRARALNTEAFFGQGTRLTVV.

This clonotype appeared a few times. The rearrangement links TRBV5-1 to TRBJ1-2; TRBD1 is a possible D gene (6 bases). V dropped 3 bases and J dropped 8 bases, with 11 bases sitting between them. This CDR3 is 12 amino acids long. Germline CDR1 and CDR2: SGHRS and YFSETQ. CDR3 protein: CASSSGQSGYTF. The DNA of the CDR3 is TGCGCCAGCAGCTCCGGACAGTCAGGCTACACCTTC. Full variable domain (remainder filled in from reference TRBV5-1 and TRBJ1-2): KAGVTQTPRYLIKTRGQQVTLSCSPISGHRSVSWYQQTPGQGLQFLFEYFSETQRNKGNFPGRFSGRQFSNSRSEMNVSTLELGDSALYLCASSSGQSGYTFGSGTRLTVV.

This clonotype turned up a few times. The chain links TRBV5-1 to TRBJ2-5; D perhaps matches TRBD1 (6 bases). This CDR3 has 16 residues. Germline-derived CDR1 and CDR2 are SGHRS and YFSETQ. The V end was cut by 4 bases, the J end by 3 bases, with 19 bases between. DNA for the CDR3: TGCGCCAGCAGCAGCATGGACAGCACATTAAAAGAGACCCAGTACTTC. This gives the protein CASSSMDSTLKETQYF.

At least ten counts were recorded for this clonotype. In DNA, the CDR3 is TGTGCCACTCACCGGGGGGTCAGGGGCACTGAAGCTTTCTTT. It encodes CATHRGVRGTEAFF. This sequence joins TRBV12-3 or TRBV12-4 and TRBJ1-1; D is perhaps TRBD1 (6 bases). The CDR3 has 14 amino acids. Trimming took 10 bases from V and 4 from J, leaving 19 bases between them.

This clonotype was picked up many times. The chain is built from TRBV29-1 and TRBJ2-1; D is possibly TRBD1 or TRBD2 (5 bases each). Germline V gene data show CDR1 as SQVTM and CDR2 as ANQGSEA. V lost 4 bases and J lost 6, with 10 bases in between. The CDR3 extends over 12 amino acids. The DNA for the CDR3 is TGCAGCGTTGGGGACGGGGCCAATGAGCAGTTCTTC. It yields the protein CSVGDGANEQFF.

Written as DNA, the CDR3 is TGCAGCGTTGAAGAGCCTCGGGGGTTCCGGGCAGGGAGGACTGAAGCTTTCTTT. It codes for CSVEEPRGFRAGRTEAFF. The chain couples TRBV29-1 to TRBJ1-1; possibly TRBD1 for D (5 bases). The CDR3 loop spans 18 amino acids. Germline CDR1 SQVTM, CDR2 ANQGSEA. The germline V and J ends were trimmed by 0 bases and 5 bases, with 25 bases remaining between them.

The chain combines TRBV5-1 with TRBJ2-1; 10 nucleotides line up with TRBD2. Germline loops: CDR1 SGHRS, CDR2 YFSETQ. J lost 6 bases, V lost 4 bases, and 16 bases had no gene match. The CDR3 is 18 residues long. The CDR3 protein is CASSPPPLSGGASNEQFF. CDR3 coding DNA: TGCGCCAGCAGCCCTCCGCCCCTCAGCGGGGGGGCCTCCAATGAGCAGTTCTTC. Filled out from reference TRBV5-1 and TRBJ2-1, the complete variable domain reads KAGVTQTPRYLIKTRGQQVTLSCSPISGHRSVSWYQQTPGQGLQFLFEYFSETQRNKGNFPGRFSGRQFSNSRSEMNVSTLELGDSALYLCASSPPPLSGGASNEQFFGPGTRLTVL.

The rearrangement joins TRBV12-3 or TRBV12-4 to TRBJ2-7; the match to TRBD2 covers 8 bases. The CDR3 totals 16 residues. With V trimmed by 3 bases and J by 4 bases, 11 bases remained unmatched. CDR3: CASSFSASGRAYEQYF. The DNA of the CDR3 is TGTGCCAGCAGTTTTTCCGCCAGCGGGAGAGCATACGAGCAGTACTTC.

This rearrangement joins TRBV7-9 to TRBJ2-5, with D perhaps assigned TRBD1 or TRBD2 (5 bases each). Trimming stripped 2 bases from V and 5 bases from J, with 15 bases between. The CDR3 covers 15 residues. The germline CDR1 and CDR2 sequences are SEHNR and FQNEAQ (reference sequence). CDR3 region: CASSLLRGKIETQYF. The CDR3 DNA reads as TGTGCCAGCAGCTTATTACGGGGCAAGATCGAGACCCAGTACTTC.

This chain links TRBV7-3 with TRBJ2-2; 13 bases are shared with TRBD2. The germline CDR1 and CDR2 sequences are SGHTA and FQGTGA. This CDR3 region has 19 residues. J gave up 0 bases and V 3 bases, and 7 bases lay outside the gene matches. The CDR3 region has the DNA TGTGCCAGCAGCTTGCCTGGACTAGCGGGAGAGGCGAACACCGGGGAGCTGTTTTTT. It is translated as CASSLPGLAGEANTGELFF.